The 25 T cell receptor beta chains in this list originate from one sample, sequenced in a study of blood T cells in healthy people across ages (dated by TCRdb to between 2014 and 2017). Libraries were built with 5' RACE. Sequencing used an Illumina HiSeq 2500. A second PCR of roughly 6 to 11 cycles was run with a J-beta primer mix and a sample-barcoded 5' primer. TCRdb itself trimmed the public reads at Q25 with fastp, ran MiXCR and retained productive beta chains. Every entry covers one CDR3 protein and lists the most common genes and DNA from its rows. In this sample the table shows some 900,000 distinct CDR3 sequences, around 28% of which occur a single time. Roughly 17% of the sample goes to the ten largest clones. The source material was blood. The receptors stem from an elderly woman in good health.

This clonotype has more than one count but fewer than ten. The chain is built from TRBV6-1 and TRBJ2-2; TRBD2 is a possible D gene (6 bases). Germline CDR1 and CDR2: MNHNS and SASEGT. This CDR3 contains 15 residues. Trimming removed 4 bases at V and 0 bases at J, with 9 bases between. The CDR3 nucleotides read TGTGCCAGCAGTGCGGGACTCTCGAACACCGGGGAGCTGTTTTTT. Its translation is CASSAGLSNTGELFF.

In this sample, this clonotype turned up many times. In DNA, the CDR3 is TGTGCCAGCAGCTCCACCCAGGGTAGCGGATACAATGAGCAGTTCTTC. Its protein is CASSSTQGSGYNEQFF. The rearrangement joins TRBV7-9 to TRBJ2-1; tentatively, D is TRBD2 (6 bases). Germline V lookup: CDR1 SEHNR, CDR2 FQNEAQ (reference sequence). The CDR3 sequence is 16 residues long. V was cut by 4 bases and J by 4 bases, with 17 bases left in between.

Details on this clonotype: This sequence may be a read error, since a much larger clone differs from it by one base. This sequence joins TRBV6-2 or TRBV6-3 and TRBJ2-3, with unresolved D. Per germline, CDR1 MNHEY and CDR2 SVGEGT. The V end lost 5 bases, the J end lost 8 bases, and 17 bases lay between the germline ends. The CDR3 contains 14 residues. This CDR3 reads CASSRESTTGTQYF. DNA of the CDR3: TGTGCCAGCAGTCGCGAATCCACGACGGGTACGCAGTATTTT.

This clonotype was seen only once. V is TRBV4-1 and J is TRBJ1-1; maybe TRBD1 (5 bases). CDR3 length: 16 residues. Germline CDR1 reads MGHRA; CDR2 reads YSYEKL. Trimming cost V 0 bases and J 1 base, with 12 bases left between them. CDR3 in amino acids: CASSQESGPTNTEAFF. Written as DNA, the CDR3 is TGCGCCAGCAGCCAAGAGTCGGGGCCGACGAACACTGAAGCTTTCTTT.

This clonotype was detected ten times or more. The V call is TRBV12-3 or TRBV12-4, the J call TRBJ1-1, with D perhaps TRBD1 (6 bases). The germline V and J ends were trimmed by 3 bases and 0 bases, with 8 bases remaining between them. The CDR3 loop spans 14 amino acids. CDR3: CASSFQGMNTEAFF. The CDR3 bases are TGTGCCAGCAGTTTTCAGGGGATGAACACTGAAGCTTTCTTT.

In its sample, this clonotype was seen a few times. This chain connects TRBV20-1 to TRBJ2-1; 9 bases fit TRBD1. The V gene end was trimmed by 6 bases and the J gene end by 6 bases; junction bases not matched to a gene: 6. The germline gives CDR1 DFQATT, CDR2 SNEGSKA (reference sequence). This CDR3 contains 13 residues. This chain's CDR3 is CSAGDRVRNEQFF. For the CDR3, the DNA is TGCAGTGCGGGGGACAGGGTTCGCAATGAGCAGTTCTTC.

At least ten counts were recorded for this clonotype. The rearrangement uses TRBV6-2 or TRBV6-3 and TRBJ2-1; D may be TRBD2 (6 bases). CDR3 length: 16 residues. Germline V gene sequence: CDR1 MNHEY, CDR2 SVGEGT. V was clipped by 6 bases and J by 2 bases, with 17 bases between them. The CDR3 DNA reads as TGTGCCAGCAGCCCCCCGAGGAGGGGAGCCTACAATGAGCAGTTCTTC. Residues: CASSPPRRGAYNEQFF.

This clonotype came up a few times. The chain has TRBV5-8 and TRBJ1-6; 7 nucleotides line up with TRBD1. This CDR3 has 17 residues. Germline trimming cut 1 base from V and 0 bases from J; bases unmatched to any gene: 4. Looked up from germline, CDR1 is SGHTS and CDR2 is YDEGEE. CDR3 DNA: TGTGCCAGCAGCTTGCCGGACAGGAGCTCCTATAATTCACCCCTCCACTTT. It translates to CASSLPDRSSYNSPLHF. Full variable domain (rest looked up from reference TRBV5-8 and TRBJ1-6): EAGVTQSPTHLIKTRGQQATLRCSPISGHTSVYWYQQALGLGLQFLLWYDEGEERNRGNFPPRFSGRQFPNYSSELNVNALELEDSALYLCASSLPDRSSYNSPLHFGNGTRLTVT.

The table lists this clonotype with many counts. The rearrangement uses TRBV20-1 and TRBJ2-1; D uncertain. The V end was cut by 1 base, the J end by 10 bases, with 11 bases between. CDR3 size: 12 residues. Germline CDR1 DFQATT, CDR2 SNEGSKA (reference sequence). CDR3 sequence (DNA): TGCAGTGCTAGAGTCGCCACCGGGGAGCAGTTCTTC. Its translation is CSARVATGEQFF.

The J gene is TRBJ1-2, the V gene TRBV6-1; tentative D call: TRBD1 (5 bases). CDR1 is MNHNS and CDR2 is SASEGT in the germline V gene. The length of the CDR3 is 13 residues. V was cut by 1 base and J by 8 bases, with 11 bases left in between. CDR3 DNA: TGTGCCAGCAGTGAAGTTGTGGGGGTAGGCTACACCTTC. Amino acids: CASSEVVGVGYTF.

This clonotype came up a few times. The J gene is TRBJ2-5, the V gene TRBV3-1; 11 nucleotides align to TRBD2. V lost 4 bases, J lost 1 base, and 8 bases stayed unmatched. CDR3 size: 17 residues. The germline V gene has CDR1 LGHDT and CDR2 YNNKEL (reference sequence). For the CDR3, the DNA is TGTGCCAGCAGCCTCCTAGGTAGCGGGGGGGTCCAAGAGACCCAGTACTTC. Translated, it gives CASSLLGSGGVQETQYF.

On this clonotype: A much larger clone sits a single nucleotide away, making a read error possible. The chain links TRBV11-2 to TRBJ2-3; the match to TRBD1 covers 8 bases. This CDR3 comprises 15 residues. V trimming: 5 bases; J trimming: 1 base; junction bases outside the gene matches: 5. Germline V gene sequence: CDR1 SGHAT, CDR2 FQNNGV. CDR3 nucleotide sequence: TGTGCCAGCAGCATTGAGACAGGGGGCACAGATACGCAGTATTTT. Translated, it gives CASSIETGGTDTQYF.

In regard to this clonotype: Just one base apart from a much larger clone, this may be a read error. The chain uses TRBV27 and TRBJ2-5; TRBD2 matches 9 bases. This CDR3 has 14 residues. Germline V gene sequence: CDR1 MNHEY, CDR2 SMNVEV (reference sequence). CDR3 DNA: TGTACCAGCAGTTTTGGCGGGGGGGTCAAGACCCAGTACTTC. This codes for CTSSFGGGVKTQYF.

This clonotype came up many times. V gene TRBV20-1 combines with J gene TRBJ2-4, with D perhaps being TRBD1 or TRBD2 (5 bases each). The V gene's germline CDR1 is DFQATT and CDR2 SNEGSKA (reference sequence). The V gene lost 0 bases and the J gene lost 7 bases, with 7 bases spanning the gap. CDR3 length equals 12 residues. The CDR3 DNA follows: TGCAGTGCTAGAGAAGGGACGAACATTCAGTACTTC. Protein: CSAREGTNIQYF.

This clonotype has ten or more counts. The gene calls are TRBV10-3 and TRBJ2-6; D is unresolved. The germline CDR1 and CDR2 sequences are ENHRY and SYGVKD. The CDR3 runs 14 residues. Trimming took 3 bases from V and 1 from J, leaving 4 bases between them. CDR3 DNA sequence: TGTGCCATCAGTGACAGGTCTGGGGCCAACGTCCTGACTTTC. It is translated as CAISDRSGANVLTF.

This clonotype was picked up many times. Mismatch with germline at one junction end may stem from a read error. The chain joins TRBV7-2 to TRBJ2-5; maybe TRBD1 (5 bases). Looked up from germline, CDR1 is SGHTA and CDR2 is FQGNSA. CDR3 length equals 14 residues. The CDR3 region has the DNA TGTGCCAGCAGCTTAACCAGGGCCCAAGGGACCCAGTACTTC. Its protein product is CASSLTRAQGTQYF.

This clonotype has just a few counts. The genes are TRBV6-2 or TRBV6-3 and TRBJ1-2; 8 bases align to TRBD1. The V and J ends lost 8 bases and 4 bases, in that order; junction bases with no gene match: 12. Germline V gene lookup returns CDR1 MNHEY and CDR2 SVGEGT. This CDR3 region has 15 residues. The DNA for the CDR3 is TGTGCCAGCGGCTCCAATCCAGGGGGCGCCTATGGCTACACCTTC. It is translated as CASGSNPGGAYGYTF.

The chain employs TRBV20-1 and TRBJ2-4; D is perhaps TRBD2 (6 bases). The CDR3 has 14 amino acids. V was cut by 3 bases and J by 1 base, with 10 bases left in between. Germline V CDR1 and CDR2: DFQATT, SNEGSKA (reference sequence). The CDR3 DNA reads TGCAGTGCTAGGCGGGATGGGGCCAAAAACATTCAGTACTTC. It encodes CSARRDGAKNIQYF.

The rearrangement links TRBV6-5 to TRBJ1-1; TRBD1 matches at 7 bases. V was pared by 5 bases and J by 7 bases, with 13 bases of the junction left unmatched. This CDR3 has 15 residues. Germline V gene lookup returns CDR1 MNHEY and CDR2 SVGAGI. CDR3 nucleotide sequence: TGTGCCAGCAGTCCCCCCAGGGGGGCCATCGGTGAAGCTTTCTTT. Protein product: CASSPPRGAIGEAFF.

As regards this clonotype: One base away lies a much larger clone, so this may be a sequencing read error. The J gene is TRBJ2-1, the V gene TRBV27, with a tentative D call TRBD1 (6 bases). The DNA end is more similar to TRBJ2-7, so the J call may be wrong. The CDR3 consists of 15 residues. Germline loops: CDR1 MNHEY, CDR2 SMNVEV (reference sequence). As DNA, the CDR3 is TGTGCCAGCAGGACCAACAGGGTTGGGAACAATGAGCAGTACTTC. Protein: CASRTNRVGNNEQYF.

This clonotype was found many times. CDR3 nucleotides: TGTGCCAGCAGTCCCGGACAGGGGATAGCCAAAAACATTCAGTACTTC. Protein: CASSPGQGIAKNIQYF. The rearrangement joins TRBV12-3 or TRBV12-4 to TRBJ2-4; 9 positions match TRBD1. V shed 5 bases and J 0 bases; nucleotides not matched to a gene: 5. The CDR3 contains 16 residues.

This sequence joins TRBV20-1 and TRBJ2-1, with 10 bases lining up with TRBD2. After removal of 7 bases from V and 5 bases from J, the junction contained 11 bases not matched to a gene. The germline V gene encodes CDR1 DFQATT and CDR2 SNEGSKA (reference sequence). The CDR3 extends over 15 amino acids. The CDR3 sequence is CSEQRGGRGNNEQFF. Here the CDR3 DNA reads TGCAGTGAGCAGCGGGGGGGCCGCGGTAACAATGAGCAGTTCTTC.

Notes on this clonotype: Lacking the conserved final phenylalanine or tryptophan, this CDR3 likely reflects a read error. The genes are TRBV12-3 or TRBV12-4 and TRBJ1-6; the D is unclear. CDR3 length equals 13 residues. As DNA, the CDR3 is TGTGCCAGCCGTTTAGCCACCAATTCACCCCTCCACTTG. Protein: CASRLATNSPLHL.

In the case of this clonotype: Possible read error: a much larger clone is one base away. The chain links TRBV7-6 to TRBJ2-3, with 10 bases identical to TRBD2. This CDR3 contains 19 residues. The germline V gene has CDR1 SGHVS and CDR2 FNYEAQ. CDR3 sequence reads: CASGLVPSGGSGSTDTQYF. CDR3 sequence (DNA): TGTGCCAGCGGCTTAGTTCCTAGCGGGGGATCGGGTTCGACAGATACGCAGTATTTT.

The genes are TRBV12-3 or TRBV12-4 and TRBJ1-2, with TRBD1 matching 7 bases. V shed 4 bases and J 6 bases; nucleotides not matched to a gene: 8. The CDR3 contains 14 residues. CDR3 DNA sequence: TGTGCCAGCAGTTCAGGGACAGCCAGAGATGGCTACACCTTC. Residues: CASSSGTARDGYTF.